The 19 T cell receptor beta chains given below trace back to one sample, sequenced in a study of shared clonotypes between healthy human individuals. The method was immunoSEQ multiplex PCR; TCRdb's version includes in-frame clones alone and lacks a portion of them. This sample has approximately 2.3 million clones, with more than 85% found just once. Sequences were obtained from naive CD4+ T cells from PBMCs. Subset here: CD45RA+ positively selected. These receptors originate from a man younger than 30 in good health. Some clones in this sample may be carry-over from other donors' samples.

This chain links TRBV7-9 with TRBJ2-3; D call uncertain. V was shortened by 3 bases and J by 0 bases, with 7 bases between the two germline ends. Germline CDR1 reads SEHNR; CDR2 reads FQNEAQ (reference sequence). CDR3 size: 14 residues. CDR3 nucleotides: TGTGCCAGCAGCTTCGAGTCTAGCACAGATACGCAGTATTTT. It encodes CASSFESSTDTQYF.

V and J are TRBV11-2 and TRBJ1-1, with D hard to call. With 4 bases removed from V and 2 bases from J, the gap between germline ends came to 11 bases. The germline V gene encodes CDR1 SGHAT and CDR2 FQNNGV. The CDR3 extends over 14 amino acids. As DNA, the CDR3 is TGTGCCAGCAGCTCAATGGACGGTAACACTGAAGCTTTCTTT. Translating gives CASSSMDGNTEAFF.

This chain links TRBV5-1 with TRBJ2-1; no clear D. V was cut by 6 bases and J by 6 bases, with 10 bases left in between. This CDR3 is 12 amino acids long. CDR1 SGHRS and CDR2 YFSETQ come from the germline V gene. The CDR3: CASKDAFNEQFF. Written as DNA, the CDR3 is TGCGCCAGCAAGGACGCATTCAATGAGCAGTTCTTC.

Points on this clone: The sample holds other DNA sequences that translate to the same CDR3. The chain is built from TRBV7-9 and TRBJ2-5; no clear D. Trimming removed 3 bases from V and 5 bases from J, with 4 bases in between. The CDR3 is 11 amino acids. Germline V gives CDR1 SEHNR, CDR2 FQNEAQ (reference sequence). CDR3 region: CASSFGETQYF. CDR3 sequence (DNA): TGTGCCAGCAGCTTCGGGGAGACCCAGTACTTC.

V and J are TRBV15 and TRBJ2-5; 10 bases line up with TRBD1. The CDR3 consists of 15 residues. CDR1 and CDR2 (germline): LNHNV, YYDKDF (reference sequence). Unmatched junction bases numbered 7, after V lost 1 base and J lost 8 bases. The CDR3 nucleotides are TGTGCCACCAGCAGAGTAGGGGACAGGGGCCTTACCCAGTACTTC. Translating gives CATSRVGDRGLTQYF.

The V gene is TRBV5-1, the J gene TRBJ2-1; TRBD1 is a possible D gene (6 bases). Trimming pared 0 bases from V and 6 bases from J, leaving 16 bases between. Germline V CDR1 and CDR2: SGHRS, YFSETQ. This CDR3 comprises 16 residues. CDR3 coding DNA: TGCGCCAGCAGCTTGGCCCCCAGGGGTGAGTTCAATGAGCAGTTCTTC. It yields the protein CASSLAPRGEFNEQFF.

V gene TRBV28 combines with J gene TRBJ2-7, with D possibly being TRBD1 (5 bases). The CDR3 consists of 15 residues. CDR1 and CDR2 from the germline V gene are MDHEN and SYDVKM. V was cut by 6 bases and J by 1 base, with 16 bases left in between. CDR3 sequence: CASSPAGYRSYEQYF. Here the CDR3 DNA reads TGTGCCAGCAGCCCCGCAGGGTATAGGTCCTACGAGCAGTACTTC. The variable domain in full, with the rest retrieved from reference TRBV28 and TRBJ2-7, is DVKVTQSSRYLVKRTGEKVFLECVQDMDHENMFWYRQDPGLGLRLIYFSYDVKMKEKGDIPEGYSVSREKKERFSLILESASTNQTSMYLCASSPAGYRSYEQYFGPGTRLTVT.

The chain couples TRBV5-4 to TRBJ2-4; D remains ambiguous. This CDR3 comprises 14 residues. Looked up from germline, CDR1 is SGHNT and CDR2 is YYREEE (reference sequence). V was trimmed by 2 bases and J by 5 bases, leaving 11 bases between them. CDR3 sequence: CASSFGLAENIQYF. In DNA form, the CDR3 reads TGTGCCAGCAGCTTTGGTCTGGCGGAAAACATTCAGTACTTC.

This rearrangement joins TRBV28 to TRBJ1-1; 8 bases agree with TRBD1. The CDR3 covers 17 residues. The junction had 10 bases not matched to a gene; V was cut back by 3 bases and J by 1 base. In germline, CDR1 is MDHEN, CDR2 SYDVKM. The CDR3 protein is CASSFRAGGAWNTEAFF. CDR3 in DNA: TGTGCCAGCAGTTTCCGGGCAGGGGGCGCCTGGAACACTGAAGCTTTCTTT.

V gene TRBV7-2 combines with J gene TRBJ2-7, with 9 bases lining up with TRBD2. CDR3 length: 13 residues. The V gene's germline CDR1 is SGHTA and CDR2 FQGNSA. After removal of 8 bases from V and 6 bases from J, the junction contained 8 bases not matched to a gene. In DNA, the CDR3 is TGTGCCAGCTCGCGGGAGGGCGGGGGCGAGCAGTACTTC. Its translation is CASSREGGGEQYF.

The chain recombines TRBV2 with TRBJ2-1, with TRBD2 matching over 9 bases. This CDR3 is built from 14 residues. The germline gives CDR1 SNHLY, CDR2 FYNNEI. The V segment lost 6 bases and the J segment 9 bases; nucleotides outside the gene matches: 9. The CDR3 coding sequence is TGTGCCAGCAGCCCGGGACTAGCTCGCGGTGAGCAGTTCTTC. Translation gives CASSPGLARGEQFF.

The rearrangement joins TRBV2 to TRBJ1-3, with D tentatively TRBD1 (5 bases). This CDR3 region has 13 residues. CDR1 SNHLY and CDR2 FYNNEI come from the germline V gene. The V end lost 6 bases, the J end lost 4 bases, and 10 bases lay between the germline ends. The CDR3 DNA reads TGTGCCAGCAGGTCGGACACGGGAAACACCATATATTTT. This sequence encodes CASRSDTGNTIYF.

The chain joins TRBV6-1 to TRBJ1-1; tentative D call: TRBD1 (5 bases). The V end was cut by 6 bases, the J end by 5 bases, with 10 bases between. This CDR3 is 12 amino acids long. Per germline, CDR1 MNHNS and CDR2 SASEGT. The CDR3 sequence is CASRRRGTEAFF. Here the CDR3 DNA reads TGTGCCAGCAGGCGACGGGGGACTGAAGCTTTCTTT.

This chain links TRBV5-8 with TRBJ2-3; no firm D call. Germline V lookup: CDR1 SGHTS, CDR2 YDEGEE. There are 12 residues in the CDR3. V dropped 2 bases and J dropped 5 bases, with 6 bases sitting between them. The CDR3 region has the DNA TGTGCCAGCAGCTTTTTGCAAGATACGCAGTATTTT. Translating gives CASSFLQDTQYF.

The V and J genes are TRBV10-2 and TRBJ2-1; a possible D gene is TRBD2 (5 bases). V dropped 6 bases and J dropped 5 bases, with 20 bases sitting between them. The CDR3 is 16 residues long. Germline CDR1 reads WSHSY; CDR2 reads SAAADI. The DNA of the CDR3 is TGCGCCAGCAGCCGCTTTGGGGAGACTGGCAACAATGAGCAGTTCTTC. Translating gives CASSRFGETGNNEQFF.

The V call is TRBV4-2, the J call TRBJ2-1; a possible D gene is TRBD1 (5 bases). V was clipped by 0 bases and J by 7 bases, with 7 bases between them. Germline CDR1 LGHNA, CDR2 YNFKEQ. The CDR3 covers 13 residues. The CDR3: CASSQDQGNEQFF. Written as DNA, the CDR3 is TGTGCCAGCAGCCAAGATCAGGGAAATGAGCAGTTCTTC.

Here the CDR3 reads CASSLALSGYEQYF. The DNA for the CDR3 is TGTGCCAGCAGCTTAGCGCTATCGGGATACGAGCAGTACTTC. This chain links TRBV7-2 with TRBJ2-7, with a tentative D call TRBD2 (5 bases). Germline V gives CDR1 SGHTA, CDR2 FQGNSA. V was clipped by 0 bases and J by 4 bases, with 10 bases between them. The CDR3 is 14 residues long.

The chain uses TRBV5-1 and TRBJ2-1; 9 bases are a match to TRBD1. The V segment lost 4 bases and the J segment 3 bases; nucleotides outside the gene matches: 8. CDR1 is SGHRS, CDR2 YFSETQ, per germline. This CDR3 comprises 16 residues. CDR3 DNA: TGCGCCAGCAGCACAACCGGGACAGGGAACTACAATGAGCAGTTCTTC. Protein product: CASSTTGTGNYNEQFF.

The rearrangement uses TRBV9 and TRBJ2-1, with a possible D match to TRBD2 (5 bases). The CDR3 covers 12 residues. Germline CDR1 SGDLS, CDR2 YYNGEE. V lost 3 bases to trimming and J lost 9 bases, with 10 bases between them. The CDR3 DNA sequence: TGTGCCAGCAGCGAGACTGAGGGTGAGCAGTTCTTC. Amino acid sequence: CASSETEGEQFF.